This TCR beta chain was identified in a study of T cell changes during pregnancy in multiple sclerosis. The V and J ends lost 2 bases and 6 bases, in that order; junction bases with no gene match: 6. The CDR3 loop spans 15 amino acids. Germline V gene data show CDR1 as SGHTA and CDR2 as FQGTGA. Produced via immunoSEQ multiplex PCR; TCRdb's table is partial and in-frame only. The data contain around 110,000 clones, under 95% of them singletons. This sequence was found in a female donor with multiple sclerosis, enrolled in a pregnancy study. The chain couples TRBV7-3 to TRBJ2-3, with 9 bases lining up with TRBD2. Material: peripheral blood, obtained after pregnancy. CDR3 sequence: CASSLFGSGGDTQYF. CDR3 sequence (DNA): TGTGCCAGCAGCTTATTTGGTAGCGGGGGTGATACGCAGTATTTT. The full variable domain, rest sourced from reference TRBV7-3 and TRBJ2-3, is GAGVSQTPSNKVTEKGKYVELRCDPISGHTALYWYRQSLGQGPEFLIYFQGTGAADDSGLPNDRFFAVRPEGSVSTLKIQRTERGDSAVYLCASSLFGSGGDTQYFGPGTRLTVL.